Presented here are 23 T cell receptor beta chains from one specimen sequenced in a study of metastatic and nonmetastatic thyroid tumors. From the PCR reads, TCRdb re-called clones with MiXCR. The sample includes roughly 55,000 clones, 15% to 20% of them seen just once. Each patient came to thyroid surgery without any prior treatment (of any kind). Sequencing was performed on blood. These receptors originate from a male donor with papillary thyroid cancer or a benign thyroid nodule (not recorded which). Some clones in this sample may be carry-over from other donors' samples.

At least ten counts were recorded for this clone. This chain uses TRBV6-5 with TRBJ2-7, with D perhaps TRBD1 (5 bases). V lost 0 bases and J lost 5, with 14 bases in between. Germline values: CDR1 MNHEY, CDR2 SVGAGI. This CDR3 region has 15 residues. The CDR3 DNA is TGTGCCAGCAGTTACTCGGGGCATTGGGTCCACGAGCAGTACTTC. Its translation is CASSYSGHWVHEQYF.

This clone was picked up many times. V and J are TRBV20-1 and TRBJ1-5, with 8 bases lining up with TRBD1. The length of the CDR3 is 15 residues. Germline V gene lookup returns CDR1 DFQATT and CDR2 SNEGSKA (reference sequence). Losses at the gene ends were 4 bases for V and 4 bases for J; bases not matched to a gene: 9. The chain's CDR3 is CSATQDRDQNQPQHF. The DNA of the CDR3 is TGCAGTGCTACTCAGGACAGGGACCAAAATCAGCCCCAGCATTTT.

This clone has at least ten counts. The chain joins TRBV27 to TRBJ1-1, with TRBD1 as a possible D gene (5 bases). Trimming removed 3 bases from V and 5 bases from J, with 7 bases in between. The germline V gene encodes CDR1 MNHEY and CDR2 SMNVEV (reference sequence). The length of the CDR3 is 12 residues. CDR3 nucleotides: TGTGCCAGCAGTTTTAGGGGTACTGAAGCTTTCTTT. Translation: CASSFRGTEAFF.

This clone occurred many times. The germline gene is not matched at one end of the junction; a read error may be the cause. The CDR3 reads CASNLDRSSSVF. In DNA form, the CDR3 reads TGTGCCAGCAACCTGGACAGATCAAGCTCGGTCTTT. V is TRBV12-3 or TRBV12-4 and J is TRBJ1-1; a weak D match, TRBD1 (6 bases). The CDR3 runs to 12 residues.

This clone has only a few counts. The chain combines TRBV5-6 with TRBJ1-2; unclear D gene. Germline lookup yields CDR1 SGHDT and CDR2 YYEEEE. The CDR3 spans 12 residues. Deletions cut 2 bases from V and 3 bases from J, with 5 bases between. The CDR3 loop is CASSFSDYGYTF. CDR3 bases: TGTGCCAGCAGCTTCAGTGACTATGGCTACACCTTC. Drawing the rest from reference TRBV5-6 and TRBJ1-2, the complete variable domain is DAGVTQSPTHLIKTRGQQVTLRCSPKSGHDTVSWYQQALGQGPQFIFQYYEEEERQRGNFPDRFSGHQFPNYSSELNVNALLLGDSALYLCASSFSDYGYTFGSGTRLTVV.

This clone occurred many times. The CDR3 DNA reads as TGTGCCAGCAGCTTATCACTATTCCATGAGACCCAGTACTTC. It codes for CASSLSLFHETQYF. This chain links TRBV7-2 with TRBJ2-5; the D is unclear. Trimming shortened V by 2 bases and J by 5 bases, and 12 bases separated the two germline ends. Germline V gene lookup returns CDR1 SGHTA and CDR2 FQGNSA. The CDR3 has 14 amino acids.

This clone has just a few counts. Just one base apart from a much larger clone, this may be a read error. The chain uses TRBV10-3 and TRBJ2-3; D unclear. The germline V and J ends were trimmed by 5 bases and 7 bases, with 16 bases remaining between them. Germline V gene data show CDR1 as ENHRY and CDR2 as SYGVKD. The CDR3 consists of 14 residues. CDR3 amino acids: CAISPSGPPYTQYF. In DNA form, the CDR3 reads TGTGCCATCAGTCCTTCCGGACCTCCATATACGCAGTATTTT.

This clone was detected ten times or more. The V call is TRBV4-1, the J call TRBJ2-7, with a weak D call TRBD2 (6 bases). V shed 2 bases and J shed 0 bases, with 26 bases lying between them. Germline values: CDR1 MGHRA, CDR2 YSYEKL. The CDR3 has 20 residues. Here the CDR3 DNA reads TGCGCCAGCAGCCAACGACAGTCTGGAGTCAAAGAGCGGGTCTCCTACGAGCAGTACGTC. Translation: CASSQRQSGVKERVSYEQYV.

Only one count was recorded for this clone. The chain uses TRBV9 and TRBJ2-3, with D uncertain. V dropped 0 bases and J dropped 2 bases, with 4 bases sitting between them. The CDR3 consists of 13 residues. Germline V gene sequence: CDR1 SGDLS, CDR2 YYNGEE. The CDR3: CASSVGNTDTQYF. CDR3 bases: TGTGCCAGCAGCGTAGGAAACACAGATACGCAGTATTTT.

The sample holds many counts of this clone. The J gene is TRBJ2-3, the V gene TRBV4-3; D not resolved. The CDR3 is made up of 16 amino acids. V shed 0 bases and J shed 1 base, with 11 bases lying between them. Per germline, CDR1 LGHNA and CDR2 YSLEER. The CDR3 region is CASSQDRPRGTDTQYF. Written as DNA, the CDR3 is TGCGCCAGCAGCCAAGACAGGCCCCGGGGCACAGATACGCAGTATTTT.

Note on this clone: A read error may account for a junction end that differs from germline. The V and J genes are TRBV7-7 and TRBJ2-7; possibly TRBD1 or TRBD2 for D (6 bases each). The V gene's germline CDR1 is SSHAT and CDR2 FNYEAQ (reference sequence). This CDR3 region has 13 residues. This CDR3 reads CASSLEGGYEQYF. For the CDR3, the DNA is TGTGCTAGCAGCTTAGAGGGGGGCTACGAGCAGTACTTC.

Many counts were recorded for this clone. The genes are TRBV3-1 and TRBJ1-1; weak D call: TRBD1 (5 bases). Germline V gives CDR1 LGHDT, CDR2 YNNKEL (reference sequence). The CDR3 covers 15 residues. The V end was cut by 1 base, the J end by 1 base, with 10 bases between. The CDR3 nucleotides read TGTGCCAGCAGCCAAGCGCCAGGGTCGAACACTGAAGCTTTCTTT. Amino acid sequence: CASSQAPGSNTEAFF.

This clone has a count of ten or more. The chain links TRBV20-1 to TRBJ2-2; 9 bases match TRBD1. CDR3 size: 16 residues. Germline CDR1 is DFQATT and CDR2 is SNEGSKA (reference sequence). Trimming removed 7 bases from V and 1 base from J; junction bases left unmatched: 10. CDR3 sequence (DNA): TGCAGTGGCGATGGCGGGGGACAGGGGAACACCGGGGAGCTGTTTTTT. The encoded protein is CSGDGGGQGNTGELFF.

This chain uses TRBV7-9 with TRBJ1-1; tentative D call: TRBD1 (5 bases). This CDR3 contains 15 residues. Germline V gene data show CDR1 as SEHNR and CDR2 as FQNEAQ (reference sequence). Trimming removed 1 base from V and 3 bases from J, with 12 bases in between. CDR3 nucleotide sequence: TGTGCCAGCAGCTTAGTTGCAGGGAGCCACACTGAAGCTTTCTTT. Amino acid sequence: CASSLVAGSHTEAFF.

The sample holds many counts of this clone. The V and J genes are TRBV18 and TRBJ2-2; D unresolved. V was trimmed by 5 bases and J by 1 base, leaving 5 bases between them. Germline CDR1 and CDR2: KGHSH and LQKENI. This CDR3 contains 13 residues. The CDR3 is CASSNGNTGELFF. The DNA of the CDR3 is TGTGCCAGCTCAAACGGGAACACCGGGGAGCTGTTTTTT.

This clone was seen only a few times. The chain joins TRBV6-1 to TRBJ2-5, with a weak D call TRBD2 (5 bases). The CDR3 contains 14 residues. Trimming left V 10 bases short and J 1 base short, with 16 bases between. The germline CDR1 and CDR2 sequences are MNHNS and SASEGT. The DNA of the CDR3 is TGTGCCATCCCAGCGGTCCTCCCCCAAGAGACCCAGTACTTC. Amino acids: CAIPAVLPQETQYF.

This clone was counted at least ten times. This chain connects TRBV4-3 to TRBJ2-7; 10 positions match TRBD1. V shed 4 bases, J shed 5 bases, and the junction held 23 bases outside the gene matches. The CDR3 covers 20 residues. Germline CDR1 is LGHNA and CDR2 is YSLEER. For the CDR3, the DNA is TGCGCCAGCAGCCCAAAGAGCCGGGACAGGGGCATGTGGGATCTCCACGAGCAGTACTTC. Translated, it gives CASSPKSRDRGMWDLHEQYF.

The chain recombines TRBV20-1 with TRBJ2-7; D is undetermined. With 2 bases removed from V and 5 bases from J, the gap between germline ends came to 13 bases. CDR3 size: 13 residues. Germline CDR1 reads DFQATT; CDR2 reads SNEGSKA (reference sequence). CDR3 region: CSARKQLLDEQYF. Here the CDR3 DNA reads TGCAGTGCTAGAAAACAGTTACTCGACGAGCAGTACTTC.

This clone has a handful of counts. It may be a read error: a sequence one base away is much more abundant. The V call is TRBV10-3, the J call TRBJ2-5; D unclear. Trimming took off 5 bases at V and 7 bases at J, with 14 bases between the two ends. The CDR3 contains 13 residues. Germline V gene lookup returns CDR1 ENHRY and CDR2 SYGVKD. In DNA, the CDR3 is TGTGCCATCAGTCCGCAGGAGAGAGGGACCCAGTACTTC. Translating gives CAISPQERGTQYF.

This clone was counted at least ten times. A much larger clone differs from this one at a single base, so this may be a read error. The gene calls are TRBV12-3 or TRBV12-4 and TRBJ2-1; 14 nucleotides line up with TRBD2. CDR3 size: 17 residues. The CDR3, as DNA: TGTGCCAGCAGCCAATCCGGGACTAGCGGGAGAAAAGGTGAGCAGCTCTTC. Amino acid sequence: CASSQSGTSGRKGEQLF.

This clone was detected ten times or more. The V gene is TRBV6-1, the J gene TRBJ2-5, with a weak D call TRBD2 (7 bases). V lost 11 bases and J 5 bases, leaving 24 bases between the germline ends. The CDR3 runs to 15 residues. The germline CDR1 and CDR2 sequences are MNHNS and SASEGT. CDR3 DNA: TGTGCCGGACGACTTAGGGGGGGGCGATTGGAGACCCAGTACTTC. This gives the protein CAGRLRGGRLETQYF.

The table lists this clone with many counts. In nucleotides, the CDR3 is TGTGCCAGCACGTTCCGCGGCGCTGGGGAGACCCAGTACTTC. This translates into CASTFRGAGETQYF. This rearrangement joins TRBV28 to TRBJ2-5; no clear D gene. Germline V gives CDR1 MDHEN, CDR2 SYDVKM. The V gene lost 7 bases and the J gene lost 5 bases, with 17 bases spanning the gap. There are 14 residues in the CDR3.

This clone was picked up many times. This sequence joins TRBV7-6 and TRBJ2-2; weak D call: TRBD1 (5 bases). V lost 0 bases, J lost 3 bases, and 11 bases lay in between. The CDR3 extends over 16 amino acids. In germline, CDR1 is SGHVS, CDR2 FNYEAQ. The CDR3 is CASSLAGQPHTGELFF. CDR3 in DNA: TGTGCCAGCAGCTTAGCGGGGCAGCCCCACACCGGGGAGCTGTTTTTT.